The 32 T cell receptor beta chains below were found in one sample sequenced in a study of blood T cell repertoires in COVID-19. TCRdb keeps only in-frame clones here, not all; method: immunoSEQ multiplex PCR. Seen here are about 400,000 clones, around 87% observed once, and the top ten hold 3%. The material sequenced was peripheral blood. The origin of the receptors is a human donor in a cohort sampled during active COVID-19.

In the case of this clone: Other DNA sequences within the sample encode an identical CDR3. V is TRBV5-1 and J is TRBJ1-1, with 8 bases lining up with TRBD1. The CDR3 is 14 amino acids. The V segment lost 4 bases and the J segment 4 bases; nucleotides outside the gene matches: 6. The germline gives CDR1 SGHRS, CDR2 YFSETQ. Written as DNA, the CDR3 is TGCGCCAGCAGCGGAGGACAGGGAGGCACTGAAGCTTTCTTT. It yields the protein CASSGGQGGTEAFF.

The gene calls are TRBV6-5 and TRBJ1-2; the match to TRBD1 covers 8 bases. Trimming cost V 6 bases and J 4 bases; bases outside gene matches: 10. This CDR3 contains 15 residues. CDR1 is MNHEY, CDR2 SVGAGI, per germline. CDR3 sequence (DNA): TGTGCCAGCAGCTCCGACAGGGGACTCTTCTATGGCTACACCTTC. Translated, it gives CASSSDRGLFYGYTF.

The CDR3 loop reads CASSLASSSFINQPQHF. The CDR3 nucleotides read TGTGCCAGCAGCTTAGCGAGCAGTAGCTTTATTAATCAGCCCCAGCATTTT. The chain joins TRBV7-8 to TRBJ1-5; D remains unclear. This CDR3 comprises 17 residues. CDR1 SGHVS and CDR2 FQNEAQ come from the germline V gene. V was shortened by 0 bases and J by 4 bases, with 16 bases between the two germline ends. Drawing the rest from reference TRBV7-8 and TRBJ1-5, the complete variable domain is GAGVSQSPRYKVAKRGQDVALRCDPISGHVSLFWYQQALGQGPEFLTYFQNEAQLDKSGLPSDRFFAERPEGSVSTLKIQRTQQEDSAVYLCASSLASSSFINQPQHFGDGTRLSIL.

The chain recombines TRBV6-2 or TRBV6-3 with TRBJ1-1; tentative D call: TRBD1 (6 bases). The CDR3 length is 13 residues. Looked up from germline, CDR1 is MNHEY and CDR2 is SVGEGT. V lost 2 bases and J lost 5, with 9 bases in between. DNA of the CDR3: TGTGCCAGCAGTTACGAAGGGGGAACTGAAGCTTTCTTT. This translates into CASSYEGGTEAFF.

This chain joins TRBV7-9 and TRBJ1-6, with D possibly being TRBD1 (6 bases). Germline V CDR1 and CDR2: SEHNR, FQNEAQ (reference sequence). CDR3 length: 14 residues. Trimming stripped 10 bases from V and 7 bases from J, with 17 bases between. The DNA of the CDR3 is TGTGCCACGACTTGGGGGCAGGAGAATTCACCCCTCCACTTT. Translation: CATTWGQENSPLHF.

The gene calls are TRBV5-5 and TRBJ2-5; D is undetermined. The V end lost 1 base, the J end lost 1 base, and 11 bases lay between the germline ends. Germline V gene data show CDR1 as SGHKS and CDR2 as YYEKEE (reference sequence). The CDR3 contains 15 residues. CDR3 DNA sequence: TGTGCCAGCAGCTTGACTGATACCCCCCAAGAGACCCAGTACTTC. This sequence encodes CASSLTDTPQETQYF.

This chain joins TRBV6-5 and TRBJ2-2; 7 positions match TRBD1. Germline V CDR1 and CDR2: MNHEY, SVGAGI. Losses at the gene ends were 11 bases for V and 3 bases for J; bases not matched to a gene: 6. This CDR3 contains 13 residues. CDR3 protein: CACRQGDTGELFF. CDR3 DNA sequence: TGTGCCTGCCGACAGGGAGACACCGGGGAGCTGTTTTTT.

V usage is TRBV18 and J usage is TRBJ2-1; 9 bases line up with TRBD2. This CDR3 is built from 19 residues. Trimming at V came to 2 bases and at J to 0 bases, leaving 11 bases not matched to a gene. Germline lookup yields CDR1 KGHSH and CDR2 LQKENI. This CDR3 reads CASSPSGGRASRSYNEQFF. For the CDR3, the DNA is TGTGCCAGCTCACCATCGGGCGGGAGGGCCTCCCGCTCCTACAATGAGCAGTTCTTC.

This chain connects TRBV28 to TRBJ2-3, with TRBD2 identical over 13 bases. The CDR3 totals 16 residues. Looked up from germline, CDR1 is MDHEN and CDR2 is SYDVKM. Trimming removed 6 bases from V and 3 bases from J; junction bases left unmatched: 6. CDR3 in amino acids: CASRRGLAGATDTQYF. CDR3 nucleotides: TGTGCCAGCAGACGAGGACTAGCGGGAGCAACAGATACGCAGTATTTT.

The chain's CDR3 is CASSLGTGFGADTQYF. DNA of the CDR3: TGTGCCAGCAGCTTGGGGACAGGGTTTGGGGCAGATACGCAGTATTTT. The chain joins TRBV5-6 to TRBJ2-3; 8 bases line up with TRBD1. V lost 0 bases to trimming and J lost 4 bases; unmatched junction nucleotides: 7. This CDR3 comprises 16 residues. The germline gives CDR1 SGHDT, CDR2 YYEEEE.

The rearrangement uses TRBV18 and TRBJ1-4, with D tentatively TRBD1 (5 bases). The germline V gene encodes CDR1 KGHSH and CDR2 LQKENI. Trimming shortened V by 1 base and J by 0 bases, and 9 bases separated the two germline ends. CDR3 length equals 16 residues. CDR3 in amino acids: CASSPQGSATNEKLFF. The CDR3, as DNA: TGTGCCAGCTCACCACAGGGGTCTGCAACTAATGAAAAACTGTTTTTT.

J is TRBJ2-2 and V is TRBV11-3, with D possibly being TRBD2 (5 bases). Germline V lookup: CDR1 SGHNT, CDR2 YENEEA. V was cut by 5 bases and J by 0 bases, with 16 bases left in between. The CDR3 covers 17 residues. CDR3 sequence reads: CASSPGVGRSNTGELFF. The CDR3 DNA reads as TGTGCCAGCAGCCCCGGGGTAGGCCGATCGAACACCGGGGAGCTGTTTTTT.

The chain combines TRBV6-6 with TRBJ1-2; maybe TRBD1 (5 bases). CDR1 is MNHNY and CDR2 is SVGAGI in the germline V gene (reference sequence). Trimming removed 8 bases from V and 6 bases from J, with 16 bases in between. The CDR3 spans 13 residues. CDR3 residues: CASHLGLGDGYTF. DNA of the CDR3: TGTGCCAGCCATCTGGGGCTAGGAGATGGCTACACCTTC.

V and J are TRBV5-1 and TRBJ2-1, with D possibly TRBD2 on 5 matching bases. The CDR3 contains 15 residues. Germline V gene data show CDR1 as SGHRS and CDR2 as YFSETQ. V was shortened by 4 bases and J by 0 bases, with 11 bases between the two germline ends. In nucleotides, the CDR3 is TGCGCCAGCAGCGCCGGGAATTACTCCTACAATGAGCAGTTCTTC. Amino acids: CASSAGNYSYNEQFF.

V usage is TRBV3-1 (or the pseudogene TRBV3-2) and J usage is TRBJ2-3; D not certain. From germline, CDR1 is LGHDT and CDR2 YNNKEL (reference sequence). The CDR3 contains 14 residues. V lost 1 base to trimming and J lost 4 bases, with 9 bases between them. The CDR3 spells CASSQGSGSDTQYF. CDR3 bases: TGTGCCAGCAGCCAAGGTTCCGGTTCAGATACGCAGTATTTT.

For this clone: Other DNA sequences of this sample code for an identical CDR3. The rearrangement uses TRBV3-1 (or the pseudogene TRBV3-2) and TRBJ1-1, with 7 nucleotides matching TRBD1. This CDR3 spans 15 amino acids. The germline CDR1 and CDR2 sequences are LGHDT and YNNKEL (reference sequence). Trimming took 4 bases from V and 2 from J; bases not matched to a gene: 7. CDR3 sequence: CASSRRQGGNTEAFF. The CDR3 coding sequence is TGTGCCAGCAGCCGGCGACAGGGAGGAAACACTGAAGCTTTCTTT.

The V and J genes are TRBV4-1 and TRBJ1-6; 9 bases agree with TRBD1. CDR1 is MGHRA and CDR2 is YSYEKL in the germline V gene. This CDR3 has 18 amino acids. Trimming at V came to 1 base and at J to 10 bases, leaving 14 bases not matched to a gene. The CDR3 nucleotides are TGCGCCAGCAGCCAAGGGCCCAATCCTACAGGGGGCAGGTCACCCCTCCACTTT. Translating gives CASSQGPNPTGGRSPLHF.

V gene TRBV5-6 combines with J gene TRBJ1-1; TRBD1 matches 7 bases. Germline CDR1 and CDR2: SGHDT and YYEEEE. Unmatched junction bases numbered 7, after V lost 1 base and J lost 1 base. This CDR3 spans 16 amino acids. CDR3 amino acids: CASSLRTGWGNTEAFF. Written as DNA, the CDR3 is TGTGCCAGCAGCTTGAGGACAGGTTGGGGGAACACTGAAGCTTTCTTT.

CDR3 in amino acids: CASSQPTSGGSETQYF. The CDR3 DNA reads TGTGCCAGCAGCCAACCGACTAGCGGGGGGTCTGAGACCCAGTACTTC. The genes are TRBV11-1 and TRBJ2-5; 13 nucleotides agree with TRBD2. This CDR3 is 16 amino acids long. V lost 5 bases to trimming and J lost 5 bases; unmatched junction nucleotides: 8. CDR1 is SGHAT and CDR2 is FQDESV in the germline V gene (reference sequence).

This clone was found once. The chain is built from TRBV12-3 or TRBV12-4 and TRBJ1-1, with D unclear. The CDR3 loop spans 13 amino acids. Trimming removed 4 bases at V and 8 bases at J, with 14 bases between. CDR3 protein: CASSSSRDMEAFF. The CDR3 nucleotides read TGTGCCAGCAGTTCATCCCGAGACATGGAAGCTTTCTTT.

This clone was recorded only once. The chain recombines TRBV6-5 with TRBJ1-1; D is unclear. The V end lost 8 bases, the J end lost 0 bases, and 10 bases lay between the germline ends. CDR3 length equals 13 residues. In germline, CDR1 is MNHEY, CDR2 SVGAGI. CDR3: CASWRGVNTEAFF. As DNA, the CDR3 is TGTGCCAGCTGGAGAGGTGTGAACACTGAAGCTTTCTTT.

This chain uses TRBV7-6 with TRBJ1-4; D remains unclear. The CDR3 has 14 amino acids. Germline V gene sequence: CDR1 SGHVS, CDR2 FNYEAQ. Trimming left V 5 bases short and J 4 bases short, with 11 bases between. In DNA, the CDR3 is TGTGCCAGCAGCCGTAGACACTTTAATGAAAAACTGTTTTTT. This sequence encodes CASSRRHFNEKLFF.

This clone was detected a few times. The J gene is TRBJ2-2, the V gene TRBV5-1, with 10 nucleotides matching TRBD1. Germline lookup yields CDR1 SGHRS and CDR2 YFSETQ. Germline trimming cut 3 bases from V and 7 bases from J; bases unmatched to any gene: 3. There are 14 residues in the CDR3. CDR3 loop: CASSWTGGGGELFF. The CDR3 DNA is TGCGCCAGCAGCTGGACAGGGGGAGGCGGGGAGCTGTTTTTT.

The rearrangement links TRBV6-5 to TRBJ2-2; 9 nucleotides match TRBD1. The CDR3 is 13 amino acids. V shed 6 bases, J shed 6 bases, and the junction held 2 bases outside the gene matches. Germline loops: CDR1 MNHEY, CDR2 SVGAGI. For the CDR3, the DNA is TGTGCCAGCAGCGGGACAGGGCCCGGGGAGCTGTTTTTT. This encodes CASSGTGPGELFF.

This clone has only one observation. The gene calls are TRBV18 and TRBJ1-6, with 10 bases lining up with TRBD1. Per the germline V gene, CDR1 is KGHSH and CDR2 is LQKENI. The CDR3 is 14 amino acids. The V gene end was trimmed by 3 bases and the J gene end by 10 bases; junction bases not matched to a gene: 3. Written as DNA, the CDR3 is TGTGCCAGCTCACCGGACAGGGGGGGGTCACCCCTCCACTTT. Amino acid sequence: CASSPDRGGSPLHF.

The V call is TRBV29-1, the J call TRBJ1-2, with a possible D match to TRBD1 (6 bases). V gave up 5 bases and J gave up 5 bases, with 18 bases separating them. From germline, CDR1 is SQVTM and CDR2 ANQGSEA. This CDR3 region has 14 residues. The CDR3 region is CSVMIPGQTYGYTF. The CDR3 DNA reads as TGCAGCGTTATGATCCCAGGACAGACTTATGGCTACACCTTC.

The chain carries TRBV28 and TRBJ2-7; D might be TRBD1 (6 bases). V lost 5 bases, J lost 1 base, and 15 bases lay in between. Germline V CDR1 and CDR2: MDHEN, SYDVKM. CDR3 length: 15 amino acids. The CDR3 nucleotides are TGTGCCAGCAGTCAAACAGGGCTCAGATCCTACGAGCAGTACTTC. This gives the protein CASSQTGLRSYEQYF.

This chain's CDR3 is CASSLGGSFSTDTQYF. The CDR3 DNA follows: TGTGCCAGCAGCTTAGGCGGGAGTTTCAGCACAGATACGCAGTATTTT. The chain recombines TRBV7-7 with TRBJ2-3; 7 nucleotides agree with TRBD2. The CDR3 loop spans 16 amino acids. The J segment lost 0 bases and the V segment lost 1 base, leaving 4 bases of the junction unmatched. Germline lookup yields CDR1 SSHAT and CDR2 FNYEAQ (reference sequence).

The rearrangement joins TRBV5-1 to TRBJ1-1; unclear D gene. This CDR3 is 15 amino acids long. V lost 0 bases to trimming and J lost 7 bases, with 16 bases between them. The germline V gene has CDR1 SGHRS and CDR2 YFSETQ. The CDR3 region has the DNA TGCGCCAGCAGCTTGGTTGGAAACGGCGGGGATGAAGCTTTCTTT. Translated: CASSLVGNGGDEAFF. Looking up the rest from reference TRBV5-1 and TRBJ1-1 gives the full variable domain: KAGVTQTPRYLIKTRGQQVTLSCSPISGHRSVSWYQQTPGQGLQFLFEYFSETQRNKGNFPGRFSGRQFSNSRSEMNVSTLELGDSALYLCASSLVGNGGDEAFFGQGTRLTVV.

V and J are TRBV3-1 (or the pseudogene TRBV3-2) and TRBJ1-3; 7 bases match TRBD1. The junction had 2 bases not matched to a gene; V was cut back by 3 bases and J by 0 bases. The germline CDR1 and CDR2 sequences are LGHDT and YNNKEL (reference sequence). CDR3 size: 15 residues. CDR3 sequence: CASSQGTDSGNTIYF. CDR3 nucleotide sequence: TGTGCCAGCAGCCAGGGGACAGACTCTGGAAACACCATATATTTT.

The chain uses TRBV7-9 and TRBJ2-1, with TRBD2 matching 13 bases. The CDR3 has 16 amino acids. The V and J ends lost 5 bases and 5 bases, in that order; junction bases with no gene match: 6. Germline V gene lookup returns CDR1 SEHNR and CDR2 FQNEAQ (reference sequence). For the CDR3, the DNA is TGTGCCAGCAGCCGGCGGACTAGCGGGAGCAACAATGAGCAGTTCTTC. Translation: CASSRRTSGSNNEQFF.

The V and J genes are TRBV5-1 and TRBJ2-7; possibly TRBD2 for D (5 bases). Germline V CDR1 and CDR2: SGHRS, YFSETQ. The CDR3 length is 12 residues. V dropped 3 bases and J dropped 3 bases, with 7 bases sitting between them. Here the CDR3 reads CASSSEGYEQYF. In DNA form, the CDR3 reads TGCGCCAGCAGCTCAGAGGGCTACGAGCAGTACTTC.